This entry is about one TCR beta chain. Antigen specificity is unknown. The method was immunoSEQ multiplex PCR; TCRdb's version includes in-frame clones alone and lacks a portion of them. The data contain around 44,000 clones, about 93% of them singletons. Donation was from healthy Finnish infants who were having corrective surgery that addressed congenital heart defects. Only four of the eight donors provided an approximately 0.45-1 mL blood sample. All available leukocytes, rather than a set cell count, yielded the blood DNA. The record originates from a study of human thymus T cells. Study findings and constraints: Thymic and blood repertoires seemed to show skewed V and J gene use.

The germline gives CDR1 SGDLS, CDR2 YYNGEE. The CDR3 runs 17 residues. The V end was cut by 0 bases, the J end by 4 bases, with 19 bases between. The chain uses TRBV9 and TRBJ1-2; possibly TRBD1 for D (5 bases). Sequencing was done on a sample of blood. The source is a boy younger than two with a congenital heart defect but otherwise immunologically healthy. Here the CDR3 DNA reads TGTGCCAGCAGCGTAGAGGTCATCCCCCGGGGGGGCTATGGCTACACCTTC. This encodes CASSVEVIPRGGYGYTF.